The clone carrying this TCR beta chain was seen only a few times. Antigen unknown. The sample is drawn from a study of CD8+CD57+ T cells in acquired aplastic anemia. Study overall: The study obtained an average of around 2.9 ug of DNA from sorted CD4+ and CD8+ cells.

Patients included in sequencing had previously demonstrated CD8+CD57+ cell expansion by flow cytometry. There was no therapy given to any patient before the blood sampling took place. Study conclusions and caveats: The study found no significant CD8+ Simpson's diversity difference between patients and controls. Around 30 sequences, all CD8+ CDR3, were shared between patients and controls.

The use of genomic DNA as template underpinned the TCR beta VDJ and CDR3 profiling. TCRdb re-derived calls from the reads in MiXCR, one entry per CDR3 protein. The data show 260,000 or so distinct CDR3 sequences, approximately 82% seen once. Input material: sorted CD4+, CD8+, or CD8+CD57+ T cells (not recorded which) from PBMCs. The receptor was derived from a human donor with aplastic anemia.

CDR3 DNA: TGTGCCAGCAGCTTGGAGAGGGACACAGATACGCAGTATTTT. Translating it yields CASSLERDTDTQYF. The chain joins TRBV5-6 to TRBJ2-3; TRBD2 might be the D (5 bases). CDR1 is SGHDT, CDR2 YYEEEE, per germline. The CDR3 sequence is 14 residues long. Deletions cut 0 bases from V and 2 bases from J, with 7 bases between.